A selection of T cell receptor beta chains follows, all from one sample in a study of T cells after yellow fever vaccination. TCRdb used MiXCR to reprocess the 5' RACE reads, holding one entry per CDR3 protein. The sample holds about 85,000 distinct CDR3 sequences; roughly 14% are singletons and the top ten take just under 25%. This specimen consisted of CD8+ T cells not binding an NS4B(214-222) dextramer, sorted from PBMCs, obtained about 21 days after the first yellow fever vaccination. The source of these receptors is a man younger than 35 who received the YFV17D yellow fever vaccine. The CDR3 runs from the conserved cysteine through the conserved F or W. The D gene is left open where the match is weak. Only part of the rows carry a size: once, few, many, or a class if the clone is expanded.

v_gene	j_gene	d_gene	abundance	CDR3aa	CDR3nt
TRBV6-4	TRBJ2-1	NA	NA	CASSQGYSYNEQFF	TGTGCCAGCAGCCAGGGTTACTCCTACAATGAGCAGTTCTTC
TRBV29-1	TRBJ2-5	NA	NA	CGVEAETQYF	TGCGGAGTAGAGGCCGAGACCCAGTACTTC
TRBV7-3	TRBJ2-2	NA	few	CASSRPTGELFF	TGTGCCAGCAGCCGGCCTACCGGGGAGCTGTTTTTT
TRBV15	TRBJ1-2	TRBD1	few	CATSRDRWDRIYGYTF	TGTGCCACCAGCAGAGATAGGTGGGACAGGATCTATGGCTACACCTTC
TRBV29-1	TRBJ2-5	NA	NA	CSARLGERGAQYF	TGCAGCGCCCGGCTTGGGGAGCGAGGGGCCCAGTACTTC
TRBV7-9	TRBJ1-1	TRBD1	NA	CASSRDRGPLNTEAFF	TGTGCCAGCAGCCGGGACAGGGGTCCCCTAAACACTGAAGCTTTCTTT
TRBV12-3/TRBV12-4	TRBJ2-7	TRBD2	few	CASGRAVYEQYF	TGTGCCAGTGGGAGGGCTGTGTACGAGCAGTACTTC
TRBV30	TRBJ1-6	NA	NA	CAWSVGDSPLHF	TGTGCCTGGAGTGTTGGGGATTCACCCCTCCACTTT
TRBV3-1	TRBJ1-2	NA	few	CASSPEAPYGYTF	TGTGCCAGCAGCCCTGAAGCCCCCTATGGCTACACCTTC
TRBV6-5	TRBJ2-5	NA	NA	CASSYSRAAETQYF	TGTGCCAGCAGTTACTCGAGAGCGGCAGAGACCCAGTACTTC
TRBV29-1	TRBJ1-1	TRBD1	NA	CSVEGPGGGTEAFF	TGCAGCGTTGAAGGTCCAGGGGGAGGCACTGAAGCTTTCTTT
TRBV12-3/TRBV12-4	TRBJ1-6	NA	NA	CASSYQQGHNSPLHF	TGTGCCAGCAGTTATCAACAGGGTCATAATTCACCCCTCCACTTT
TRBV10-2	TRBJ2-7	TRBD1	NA	CASSSGTGILEQYF	TGCGCCAGCAGCTCCGGGACAGGGATTCTGGAGCAGTACTTC
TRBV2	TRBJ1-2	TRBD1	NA	CASNLIGGANYGYTF	TGTGCCAGCAACCTCATAGGGGGCGCTAACTATGGCTACACCTTC
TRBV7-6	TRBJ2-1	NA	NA	CASSPTEPLPYYNEQFF	TGTGCCAGCAGCCCTACTGAGCCGCTACCCTACTACAATGAGCAGTTCTTC
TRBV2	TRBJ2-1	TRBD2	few	CASSPLGLAGLNEQFF	TGTGCCAGCAGCCCACTGGGACTAGCGGGCCTCAATGAGCAGTTCTTC
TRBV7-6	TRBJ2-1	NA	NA	CASSLGAYNEQFF	TGTGCCAGCAGCTTAGGGGCTTACAATGAGCAGTTCTTC
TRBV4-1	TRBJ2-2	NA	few	CASSQEVGGSDTGELFF	TGCGCCAGCAGCCAAGAAGTAGGGGGAAGTGACACCGGGGAGCTGTTTTTT
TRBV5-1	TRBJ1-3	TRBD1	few	CASSSTGGEHSGNTIYF	TGCGCCAGCAGCAGTACAGGGGGCGAACACTCTGGAAACACCATATATTTT
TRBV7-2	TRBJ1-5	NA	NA	CASSDSPRWPQHF	TGTGCCAGCAGCGACTCCCCGCGTTGGCCCCAGCATTTT
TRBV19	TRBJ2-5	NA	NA	CASSISSARYETQYF	TGTGCCAGTAGTATTTCCTCCGCCCGTTATGAGACCCAGTACTTC
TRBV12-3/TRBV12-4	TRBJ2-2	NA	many	CASSPDGGVLGELFF	TGTGCCAGCAGCCCAGACGGGGGCGTTCTCGGGGAGCTGTTTTTT
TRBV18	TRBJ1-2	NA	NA	CASSPPVGGTGYTF	TGTGCCAGCTCACCACCGGTAGGCGGGACAGGCTACACCTTC
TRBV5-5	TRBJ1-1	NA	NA	CASSWTQVNTEAFF	TGTGCCAGCAGCTGGACACAGGTGAACACTGAAGCTTTCTTT
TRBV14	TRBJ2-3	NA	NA	CASSQGVVFTDTQYF	TGTGCCAGCAGCCAAGGTGTTGTTTTCACAGATACGCAGTATTTT
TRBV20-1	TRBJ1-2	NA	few	CSARDQAQLYGYTF	TGCAGTGCTAGAGATCAGGCACAGCTTTATGGCTACACCTTC
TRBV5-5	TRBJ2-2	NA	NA	CASSLEGLEELFF	TGTGCCAGCAGCTTGGAGGGGCTGGAGGAGCTGTTTTTT
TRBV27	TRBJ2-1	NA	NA	CASNSLGNNEQFF	TGTGCCAGCAATTCCCTTGGTAACAATGAGCAGTTCTTC
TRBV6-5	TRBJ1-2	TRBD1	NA	CASSFTGQGVDYGYTF	TGTGCCAGCAGTTTCACGGGACAGGGAGTGGACTATGGCTACACCTTC
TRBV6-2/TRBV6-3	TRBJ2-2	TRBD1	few	CASRIQGLRFEDTGELFF	TGTGCCAGCAGGATACAGGGGTTAAGATTCGAGGACACCGGGGAGCTGTTTTTT
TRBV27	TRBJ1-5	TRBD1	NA	CASRVQGASNQPQHF	TGTGCCAGCAGAGTACAGGGGGCGAGCAATCAGCCCCAGCATTTT
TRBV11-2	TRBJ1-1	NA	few	CASSFRGSNTEAFF	TGTGCCAGCAGCTTTCGGGGATCGAACACTGAAGCTTTCTTT
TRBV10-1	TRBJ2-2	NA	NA	CASSLGGVKMPNTGELFF	TGCGCCAGCAGTTTAGGAGGGGTTAAAATGCCGAACACCGGGGAGCTGTTTTTT
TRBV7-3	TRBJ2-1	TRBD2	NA	CASSYSGGGGEQFF	TGTGCCAGCAGCTATAGCGGGGGAGGCGGTGAGCAGTTCTTC
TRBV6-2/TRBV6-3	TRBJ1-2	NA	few	CASSYTESNYGYTF	TGTGCCAGCAGTTATACAGAATCTAACTATGGCTACACCTTC
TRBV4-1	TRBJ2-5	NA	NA	CASSQDRRGGKTQYF	TGCGCCAGCAGCCAAGATAGGAGGGGTGGAAAGACCCAGTACTTC
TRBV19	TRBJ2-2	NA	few	CASSALQGARANTGELFF	TGTGCCAGTAGTGCCCTCCAGGGCGCTCGGGCGAACACCGGGGAGCTGTTTTTT
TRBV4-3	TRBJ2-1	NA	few	CASSTSRGSYNEQFF	TGCGCCAGCAGCACAAGCAGGGGATCCTACAATGAGCAGTTCTTC
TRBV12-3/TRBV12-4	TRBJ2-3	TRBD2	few	CASSHSGRGYSTDTQYF	TGTGCCAGCAGCCACTCGGGGAGGGGATATTCCACAGATACGCAGTATTTT
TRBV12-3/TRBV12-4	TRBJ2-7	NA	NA	CAFSSGRGLGGLDEQYF	TGTGCCTTCAGTTCCGGGCGGGGCCTAGGAGGCTTAGACGAGCAGTACTTC
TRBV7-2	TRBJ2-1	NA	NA	CASSLSTTFYNEQFF	TGTGCCAGCAGCTTGTCTACTACCTTCTACAATGAGCAGTTCTTC